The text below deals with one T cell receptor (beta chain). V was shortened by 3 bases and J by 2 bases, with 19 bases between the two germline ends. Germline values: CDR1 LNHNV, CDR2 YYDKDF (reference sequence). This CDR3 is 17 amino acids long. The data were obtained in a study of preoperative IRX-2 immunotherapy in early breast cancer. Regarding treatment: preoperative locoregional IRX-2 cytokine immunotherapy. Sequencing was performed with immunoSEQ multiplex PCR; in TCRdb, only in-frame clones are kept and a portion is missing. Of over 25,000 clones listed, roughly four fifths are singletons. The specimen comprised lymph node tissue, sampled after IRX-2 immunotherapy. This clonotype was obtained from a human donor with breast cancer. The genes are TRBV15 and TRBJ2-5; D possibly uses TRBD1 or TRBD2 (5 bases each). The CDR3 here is CATSRVLAGAWQETQYF. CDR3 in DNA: TGTGCCACCAGCAGGGTATTAGCCGGGGCATGGCAAGAGACCCAGTACTTC.